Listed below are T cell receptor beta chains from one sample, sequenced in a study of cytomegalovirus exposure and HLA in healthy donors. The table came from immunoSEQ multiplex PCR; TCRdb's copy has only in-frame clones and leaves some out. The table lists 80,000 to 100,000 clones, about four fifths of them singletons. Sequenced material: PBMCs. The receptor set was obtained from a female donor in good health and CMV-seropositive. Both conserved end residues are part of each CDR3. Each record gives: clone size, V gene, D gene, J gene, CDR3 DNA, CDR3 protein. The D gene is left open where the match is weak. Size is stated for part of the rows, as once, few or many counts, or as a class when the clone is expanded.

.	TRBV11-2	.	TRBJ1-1	TGTGCCAGCAGCTTAGTACGATTGCGCGAAGCTTTCTTT	CASSLVRLREAFF
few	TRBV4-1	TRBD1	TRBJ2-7	TGCGCCAGCAGCCAAGGTGGACAGGGTGGTTACGAGCAGTACTTC	CASSQGGQGGYEQYF
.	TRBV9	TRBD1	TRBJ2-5	TGTGCCAAGATTGCAAGGGACAGCTCTCAAGAGACCCAGTACTTC	CAKIARDSSQETQYF
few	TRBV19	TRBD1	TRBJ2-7	TGTGCAGCCGGGACAGGTGTCTACGAGCAGTACTTC	CAAGTGVYEQYF
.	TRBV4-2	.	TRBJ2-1	TGTGCCAGCAGCCAAGGGACGGGAGTAGGCTACAATGAGCAGTTCTTC	CASSQGTGVGYNEQFF
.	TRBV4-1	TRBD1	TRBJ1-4	TGCGCCAGCAGCCAAGGACAGGGGGCTAATGAAAAACTGTTTTTT	CASSQGQGANEKLFF
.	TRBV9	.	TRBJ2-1	TGTGCCAGCAGCTTTTTACCGTTAAGCTTAGACAATGAGCAGTTCTTC	CASSFLPLSLDNEQFF
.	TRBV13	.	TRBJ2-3	TGTGCCAGCCAGGAGGTTGGCACAGATACGCAGTATTTT	CASQEVGTDTQYF
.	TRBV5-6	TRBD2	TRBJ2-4	TGTGCCAGCAGCGAACTAGCGGGTCTTCAAAACATTCAGTACTTC	CASSELAGLQNIQYF
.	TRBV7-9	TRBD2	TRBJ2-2	TGTCCCAGCAGCTTACTAGCGGCGAACACCGGGGAGCTGTTTTTT	CPSSLLAANTGELFF
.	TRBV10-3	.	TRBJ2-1	TGTGCCATCAGTGAACAGGGTTCGGACAATGAGCAGTTCTTC	CAISEQGSDNEQFF
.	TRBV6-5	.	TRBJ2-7	TGTGCCAGCAGTTACTCGTCTGGGCTCTCCCACGAGCAGTACTTC	CASSYSSGLSHEQYF
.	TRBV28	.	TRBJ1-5	TGTGCCAGCAGTTCAGGGGGCAATCAGCCCCAGCATTTT	CASSSGGNQPQHF